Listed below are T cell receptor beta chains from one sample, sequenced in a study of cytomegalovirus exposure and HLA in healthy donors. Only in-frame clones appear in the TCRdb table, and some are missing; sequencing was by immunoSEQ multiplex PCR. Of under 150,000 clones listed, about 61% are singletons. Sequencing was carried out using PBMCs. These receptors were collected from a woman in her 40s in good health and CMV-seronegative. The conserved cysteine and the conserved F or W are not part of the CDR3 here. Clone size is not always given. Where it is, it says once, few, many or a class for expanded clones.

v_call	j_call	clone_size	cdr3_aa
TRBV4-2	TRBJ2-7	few	ASSQGRSHEQY
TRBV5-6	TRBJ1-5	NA	ASSFPVGQNSNQPQH
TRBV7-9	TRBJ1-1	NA	ASSLTDKRSTEAF
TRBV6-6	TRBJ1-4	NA	ASSFGQGSTNEKLF
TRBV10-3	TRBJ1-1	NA	AISGTGPREAF
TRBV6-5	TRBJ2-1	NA	ASSYGTGPVDEQF
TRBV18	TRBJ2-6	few	ASSPPFSGANVLT
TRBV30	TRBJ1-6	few	AWTGQGFWVDSPLH
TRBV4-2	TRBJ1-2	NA	ASSQGRGTVNYGYT
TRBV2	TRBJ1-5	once	ASSEGGVKEPQH
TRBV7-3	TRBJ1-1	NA	ASGGQNTEAF
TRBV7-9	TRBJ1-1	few	ASSLAGGNTEAF
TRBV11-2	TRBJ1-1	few	ASSSQTGNTEAF
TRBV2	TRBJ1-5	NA	ASSEGATQRDQPQH
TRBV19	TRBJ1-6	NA	ASSLQGANSPLH
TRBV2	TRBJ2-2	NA	ASTARGSTGELF
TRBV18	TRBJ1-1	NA	ASSLGAADTEAF
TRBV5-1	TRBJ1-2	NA	ASSLGATTNYGYT
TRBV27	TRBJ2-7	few	ASSSRDSTYEQY
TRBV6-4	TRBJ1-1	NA	ASSAGTGSGTEAF
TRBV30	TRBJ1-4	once	AWKGVKGSVANEKLF
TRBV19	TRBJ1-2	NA	ASSINGRGNYGYT
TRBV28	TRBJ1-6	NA	ASSLYDRVPENSPLH
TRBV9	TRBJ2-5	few	ASSLVPQGEETQY
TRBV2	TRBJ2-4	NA	ASSRDSAKNIQY
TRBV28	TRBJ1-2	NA	ASSPQGAGGGYT
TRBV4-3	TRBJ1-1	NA	ASRGDRAGGTEAF
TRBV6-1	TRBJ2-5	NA	ASGGHQETQY
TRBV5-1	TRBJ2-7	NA	ASSLGLAPYEQY
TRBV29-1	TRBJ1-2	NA	SAREANYGYT
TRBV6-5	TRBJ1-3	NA	ASIPHPSGNTIY
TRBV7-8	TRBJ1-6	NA	ASSSLIGVNNSPLH
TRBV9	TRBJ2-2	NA	ASSVATQAFNTGELF
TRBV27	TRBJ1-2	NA	ASTSGVRDGYT
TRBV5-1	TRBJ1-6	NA	ASSFGQGGYLGSPLH
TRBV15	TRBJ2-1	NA	ATSAAGNEQF
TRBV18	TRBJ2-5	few	ASSPGRTRQETQY
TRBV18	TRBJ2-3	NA	ASSRDSFTDTRY
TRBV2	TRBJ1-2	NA	ASRGTGGDGYT
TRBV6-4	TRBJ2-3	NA	ASSDAGSTDTQY
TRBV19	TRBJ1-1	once	ASSMDRGNGAAF
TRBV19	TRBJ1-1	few	ASSMTQGTEAF
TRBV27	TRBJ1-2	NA	ASSLSARGYGYT
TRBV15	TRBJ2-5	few	ATSRERDRQETQY
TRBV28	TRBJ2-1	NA	ATRGASGAYNEQF
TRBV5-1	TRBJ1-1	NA	ASSLRQNTMNTEAF
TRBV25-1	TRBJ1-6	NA	ASSSSGFQPNSPLH
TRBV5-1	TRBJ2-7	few	ASSLTGTRALFSYEQY
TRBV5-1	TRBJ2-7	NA	ASSGPQGYEQY
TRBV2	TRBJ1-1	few	ASSVDFLEAF